This T cell receptor beta chain was identified in a study of CD8+ T cells in alopecia areata. Study information: Twice a day, 5 to 10 mg of oral tofacitinib was administered to treated patients.

RNA was isolated and reverse transcribed to cDNA, the sequencing template. Sequencing was performed with immunoSEQ multiplex PCR; in TCRdb, only in-frame clones are kept and a portion is missing. The repertoire includes about 120,000 clones, 45% to 65% of them detected once, and roughly 3.5% sits in the top ten. CDR3 size: 13 residues. Trimming pared 5 bases from V and 1 base from J, leaving 8 bases between. The germline gives CDR1 LNHDA, CDR2 SQIVND (reference sequence). Notes on this clone: Its specificity is unknown.

Study-wide findings and caveats: There were many expanded lesional clones persisting in scalp and blood during tofacitinib.

Described treatment: oral pan-JAK inhibitor, 5-10 mg twice daily. This TCR derives from a human donor with alopecia areata. This specimen consisted of CD4+ T cells sorted from blood, obtained at week 24, from a patient treated with tofacitinib. This chain connects TRBV19 to TRBJ2-5; the D gene could be TRBD1 or TRBD2 (5 bases each). The CDR3: CASSGTAQETQYF. The CDR3 region has the DNA TGTGCCAGTAGTGGGACCGCCCAAGAGACCCAGTACTTC. Full variable domain (missing parts from reference TRBV19 and TRBJ2-5): DGGITQSPKYLFRKEGQNVTLSCEQNLNHDAMYWYRQDPGQGLRLIYYSQIVNDFQKGDIAEGYSVSREKKESFPLTVTSAQKNPTAFYLCASSGTAQETQYFGPGTRLLVL.